What follows describes a single T cell receptor beta chain. Its antigen is currently unknown. This entry is derived from a study of graft-versus-host responses after intestinal transplantation. Study details: Recipients across the board were started on anti-thymocyte globulin induction, then kept on tacrolimus and steroids for roughly 3 years. General study points: The marrow of recipients harbored GvH clones, and ileum or blood showed some of them first.

Produced via immunoSEQ multiplex PCR; TCRdb's table is partial and in-frame only. The sample records some 130,000 clones, approximately 94% being singletons. The CDR3 extends over 17 amino acids. Germline values: CDR1 SGHRS, CDR2 YFSETQ. The junction had 10 bases not matched to a gene; V was cut back by 0 bases and J by 1 base. V gene TRBV5-1 combines with J gene TRBJ2-7, with 7 bases lining up with TRBD2. The starting material was unstimulated CD4+ T cells sorted from spleen or lymph node cells, obtained before intestinal transplant. This TCR was sampled from a human donor who received an intestinal transplant. CDR3 DNA: TGCGCCAGCAGCTTGGGAGGGTCAGCGGGGAATTCCTACGAGCAGTACTTC. This translates into CASSLGGSAGNSYEQYF.